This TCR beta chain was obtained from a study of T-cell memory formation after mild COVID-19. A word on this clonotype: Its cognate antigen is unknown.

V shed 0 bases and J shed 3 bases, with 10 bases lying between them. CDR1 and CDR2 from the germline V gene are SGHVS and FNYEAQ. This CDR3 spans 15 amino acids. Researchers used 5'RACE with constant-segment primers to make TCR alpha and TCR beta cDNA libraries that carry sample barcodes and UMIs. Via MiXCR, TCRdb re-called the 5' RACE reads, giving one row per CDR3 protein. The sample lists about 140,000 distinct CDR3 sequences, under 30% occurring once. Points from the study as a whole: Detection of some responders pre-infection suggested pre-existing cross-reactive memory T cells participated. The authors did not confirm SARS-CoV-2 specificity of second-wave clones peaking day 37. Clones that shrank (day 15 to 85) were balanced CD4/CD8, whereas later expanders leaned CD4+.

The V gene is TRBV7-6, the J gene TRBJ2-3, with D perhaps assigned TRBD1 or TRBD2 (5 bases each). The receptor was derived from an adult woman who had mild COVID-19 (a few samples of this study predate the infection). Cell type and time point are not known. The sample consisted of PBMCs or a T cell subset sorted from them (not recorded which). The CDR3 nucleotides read TGTGCCAGCAGCTTAGCGGTAGAGGGGACAGATACGCAGTATTTT. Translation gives CASSLAVEGTDTQYF.